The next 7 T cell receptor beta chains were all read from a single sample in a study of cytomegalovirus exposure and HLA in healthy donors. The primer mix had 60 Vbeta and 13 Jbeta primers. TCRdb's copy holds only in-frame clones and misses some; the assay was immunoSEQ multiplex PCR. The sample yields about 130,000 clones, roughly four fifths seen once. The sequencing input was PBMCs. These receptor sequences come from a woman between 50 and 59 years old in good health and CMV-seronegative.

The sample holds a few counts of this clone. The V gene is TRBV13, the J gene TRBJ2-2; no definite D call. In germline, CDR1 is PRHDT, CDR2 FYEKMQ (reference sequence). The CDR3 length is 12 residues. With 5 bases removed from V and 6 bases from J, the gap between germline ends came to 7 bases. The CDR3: CASSLWPGELFF. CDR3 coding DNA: TGTGCCAGCAGCCTTTGGCCCGGGGAGCTGTTTTTT.

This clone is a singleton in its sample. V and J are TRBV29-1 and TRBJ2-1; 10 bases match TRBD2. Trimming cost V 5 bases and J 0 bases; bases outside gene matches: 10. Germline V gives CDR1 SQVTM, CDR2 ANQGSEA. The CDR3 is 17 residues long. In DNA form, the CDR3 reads TGCAGCGTTAGGCCCGGGACTAGCGACAGCTCCTACAATGAGCAGTTCTTC. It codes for CSVRPGTSDSSYNEQFF.

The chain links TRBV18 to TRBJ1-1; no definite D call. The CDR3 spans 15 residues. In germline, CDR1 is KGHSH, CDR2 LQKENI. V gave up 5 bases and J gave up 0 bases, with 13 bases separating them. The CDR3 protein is CASSAGLMMNTEAFF. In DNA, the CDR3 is TGTGCCAGCTCAGCTGGGCTGATGATGAACACTGAAGCTTTCTTT.

The CDR3 DNA follows: TGCAGCGTTCCCAGACTAGGTGAGCAGTTCTTC. This codes for CSVPRLGEQFF. V and J are TRBV29-1 and TRBJ2-1; D is perhaps TRBD2 (6 bases). Germline V gene lookup returns CDR1 SQVTM and CDR2 ANQGSEA. The CDR3 length is 11 residues. V lost 5 bases to trimming and J lost 9 bases, with 11 bases between them.

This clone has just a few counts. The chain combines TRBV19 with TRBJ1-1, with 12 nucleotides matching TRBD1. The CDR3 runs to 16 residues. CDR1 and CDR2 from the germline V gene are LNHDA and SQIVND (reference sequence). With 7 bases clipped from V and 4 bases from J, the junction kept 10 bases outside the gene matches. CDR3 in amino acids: CASIDMGQGASTEAFF. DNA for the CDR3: TGTGCCAGTATCGATATGGGACAGGGGGCGAGCACTGAAGCTTTCTTT.

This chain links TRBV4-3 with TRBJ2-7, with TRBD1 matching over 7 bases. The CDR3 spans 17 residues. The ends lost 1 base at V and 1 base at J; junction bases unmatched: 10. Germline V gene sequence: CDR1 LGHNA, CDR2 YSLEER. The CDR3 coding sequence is TGCGCCAGCAGCCAAGCAACCGCCGGGACAGCTTCCTACGAGCAGTACTTC. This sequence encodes CASSQATAGTASYEQYF.

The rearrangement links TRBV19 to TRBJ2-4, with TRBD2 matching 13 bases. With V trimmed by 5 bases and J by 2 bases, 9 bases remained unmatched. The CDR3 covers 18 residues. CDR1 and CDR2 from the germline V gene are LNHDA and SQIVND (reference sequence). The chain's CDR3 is CASSEVVGLAGPKNIQYF. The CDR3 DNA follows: TGTGCCAGTAGTGAGGTAGTGGGACTAGCGGGACCCAAAAACATTCAGTACTTC.